Described below is a single T cell receptor (beta chain) sequence and its context. Its antigen is as yet unknown. cDNA synthesis used the whole RNA isolate, giving expressed TCRB sequences. Assay used: immunoSEQ multiplex PCR; TCRdb lists only in-frame clones, some missing. This sample yields a few hundred thousand clones, of which more than 12% are seen a single time; approximately 0.019% belongs to the top ten. The record originates from a study of beta chain features in type 1 diabetes. Overall study results and limits: Any role of HLA type in TCRB rearrangement remained unresolved here.

The V gene's germline CDR1 is SNHLY and CDR2 FYNNEI. This CDR3 has 17 residues. The V and J ends lost 7 bases and 0 bases, in that order; junction bases with no gene match: 8. Sequenced sample: naive CD4+ T cells from blood. This receptor was identified in a woman aged 18-30 years in good health. The rearrangement uses TRBV2 and TRBJ2-6; 8 bases line up with TRBD1. The DNA of the CDR3 is TGTGCCAGCAAGGGGACAGGCGCACACTCTGGGGCCAACGTCCTGACTTTC. It codes for CASKGTGAHSGANVLTF.